This T cell receptor beta chain was sequenced during a study of blood T cells in healthy people across ages. Germline V CDR1 and CDR2: SGDLS, YYNGEE. V trimming: 1 base; J trimming: 5 bases; junction bases outside the gene matches: 8. This CDR3 has 16 amino acids. Alongside a J-beta primer mix, a sample-barcoded 5' primer served in a second PCR lasting about 7 to 12 cycles. TCRdb processed the 5' RACE reads anew with MiXCR; each CDR3 protein has one entry. The sample contains fewer than 800,000 distinct CDR3 sequences, about half of which appear only once. The specimen sequenced was blood. The V call is TRBV9, the J call TRBJ2-5; 10 bases are a match to TRBD1. The receptor was derived from an older woman in good health. For the CDR3, the DNA is TGTGCCAGCAGCGTAATGGGACAGGGGTTTCTGGAGACCCAGTACTTC. Its translation is CASSVMGQGFLETQYF.